Below, 21 T cell receptor beta chains from the same sample are listed, as sequenced in a study of blood T cells in healthy people across ages. The authors ran a second PCR of about 7 to 11 cycles using a sample-barcoded 5' primer and a J-beta primer mix. TCRdb itself ran the 5' RACE reads through MiXCR, one entry per CDR3 protein. Of 910,000 or so distinct CDR3 sequences listed, 51% were seen once; the top ten hold roughly a fifth. The specimen sequenced was blood. These receptors all come from a woman in her sixties in good health.

The chain carries TRBV7-9 and TRBJ2-7; D is possibly TRBD1 (5 bases). Germline V lookup: CDR1 SEHNR, CDR2 FQNEAQ (reference sequence). This CDR3 has 16 residues. Trimming pared 2 bases from V and 3 bases from J, leaving 17 bases between. This CDR3 is CASSLHRVQGSYEQYF. The CDR3 bases are TGTGCCAGCAGCTTACATCGTGTTCAGGGTAGCTACGAGCAGTACTTC.

This clonotype was observed a handful of times. V is TRBV7-2 and J is TRBJ2-1, with D perhaps TRBD2 (5 bases). The germline V and J ends were trimmed by 5 bases and 5 bases, with 16 bases remaining between them. The CDR3 spans 15 residues. CDR1 and CDR2 from the germline V gene are SGHTA and FQGNSA. The CDR3 spells CASSLGLARNNEQFF. The CDR3 nucleotides read TGTGCCAGCAGCCTCGGTCTAGCTAGAAACAATGAGCAGTTCTTC.

This chain connects TRBV21-1 to TRBJ2-1. TRBV21-1 is marked as a pseudogene. This CDR3 contains 16 residues. The CDR3: CASSKARPAPDNEQFF. CDR3 nucleotide sequence: TGTGCCAGCAGCAAAGCGCGACCGGCTCCGGACAATGAGCAGTTCTTC.

This clonotype was seen repeatedly, ten times or more. The chain links TRBV10-3 to TRBJ2-5; D might be TRBD2 (5 bases). CDR1 and CDR2 from the germline V gene are ENHRY and SYGVKD. V was pared by 3 bases and J by 5 bases, with 10 bases between. This CDR3 has 13 residues. The CDR3: CAISERGRETQYF. The CDR3, as DNA: TGTGCCATCAGTGAACGGGGAAGGGAGACCCAGTACTTC.

This chain uses TRBV25-1 with TRBJ2-3; D possibly corresponds to TRBD2 (6 bases). V lost 4 bases to trimming and J lost 2 bases, with 10 bases between them. The length of the CDR3 is 14 residues. Germline CDR1 is MGHDK and CDR2 is SYGVNS. In nucleotides, the CDR3 is TGTGCCAGCAGTGGGACTACTGACACAGATACGCAGTATTTT. Its protein product is CASSGTTDTDTQYF.

The CDR3 loop reads CASNLGGMNTEAFF. The CDR3 bases are TGTGCCAGCAACCTCGGGGGGATGAACACTGAAGCTTTCTTT. The chain employs TRBV3-1 and TRBJ1-1; D might be TRBD1 (5 bases). The CDR3 length is 14 residues. Germline values: CDR1 LGHDT, CDR2 YNNKEL (reference sequence). V gave up 7 bases and J gave up 0 bases, with 12 bases separating them.

This chain uses TRBV15 with TRBJ2-7; D not certain. Germline CDR1 is LNHNV and CDR2 is YYDKDF (reference sequence). Trimming pared 3 bases from V and 3 bases from J, leaving 9 bases between. There are 13 residues in the CDR3. CDR3 residues: CATSRVTYYEQYF. CDR3 in DNA: TGTGCCACCAGCAGGGTGACCTACTACGAGCAGTACTTC.

The rearrangement joins TRBV7-2 to TRBJ2-3; D may be TRBD2 (7 bases). The CDR3 has 16 amino acids. Germline CDR1 and CDR2: SGHTA and FQGNSA. V gave up 2 bases and J gave up 3 bases, with 15 bases separating them. CDR3 protein: CASSLSGTPGTDTQYF. The CDR3 coding sequence is TGTGCCAGCAGCTTAAGCGGGACACCGGGGACAGATACGCAGTATTTT.

The gene calls are TRBV28 and TRBJ2-2; D not resolved. CDR3 size: 13 residues. V was clipped by 8 bases and J by 4 bases, with 11 bases between them. The germline gives CDR1 MDHEN, CDR2 SYDVKM. CDR3 amino acids: CASQLPSTGELFF. CDR3 DNA: TGTGCCAGCCAGCTCCCTAGCACCGGGGAGCTGTTTTTT.

This clonotype was observed a single time. The chain recombines TRBV25-1 with TRBJ1-4; the match to TRBD1 covers 7 bases. There are 15 residues in the CDR3. The junction had 8 bases not matched to a gene; V was cut back by 3 bases and J by 7 bases. Per germline, CDR1 MGHDK and CDR2 SYGVNS. DNA for the CDR3: TGTGCCAGCAGTGACCCACAGGGGTCGAGTGAAAAACTGTTTTTT. Its protein product is CASSDPQGSSEKLFF.

This clonotype was seen once. This chain connects TRBV7-9 to TRBJ1-2; 12 bases are shared with TRBD1. V gave up 5 bases and J gave up 4 bases; unmatched junction bases: 5. The CDR3 sequence is 15 residues long. Per germline, CDR1 SEHNR and CDR2 FQNEAQ (reference sequence). The CDR3 sequence: CASSRDRGHPYGYTF. The DNA for the CDR3 is TGTGCCAGCAGCCGGGACAGGGGGCACCCCTATGGCTACACCTTC.

On this clonotype itself: This may stem from a read error, because a much larger clone lies one nucleotide away. This chain links TRBV7-2 with TRBJ2-3; a weak D match, TRBD2 (5 bases). There are 14 residues in the CDR3. Deletions cut 4 bases from V and 3 bases from J, with 11 bases between. The germline CDR1 and CDR2 sequences are SGHTA and FQGNSA. The CDR3 bases are TGTGCCAGCAGCTCCGTACTAGTTACAGATACGCAGTATTTT. Its translation: CASSSVLVTDTQYF.

Only a few counts were recorded for this clonotype. This sequence joins TRBV20-1 and TRBJ2-1; TRBD2 matches 8 bases. The J segment lost 12 bases and the V segment lost 5 bases, leaving 12 bases of the junction unmatched. Germline V gene sequence: CDR1 DFQATT, CDR2 SNEGSKA (reference sequence). This CDR3 has 13 amino acids. DNA of the CDR3: TGCAGTGCTGTAAGCGGGAGTCGATGGGGGCAGTTCTTC. Residues: CSAVSGSRWGQFF.

The V and J genes are TRBV21-1 and TRBJ2-7. TRBV21-1 is an annotated pseudogene. This CDR3 contains 16 residues. Here the CDR3 DNA reads TGTGCCAGCAGCAGGGCCCTTTCCAAGGGTGTCTACGAGCAGTACTTC. Its translation is CASSRALSKGVYEQYF.

A remark on this clonotype: Sequence at one end of the junction differs from germline and may be a read error. V usage is TRBV25-1 and J usage is TRBJ2-1; no clear D gene. The J call could be wrong; TRBJ2-7 is a better fit for the DNA end. Per germline, CDR1 MGHDK and CDR2 SYGVNS. The CDR3 is 16 residues long. The CDR3 here is CASSDLRMAGGNEQYF. CDR3 nucleotides: TGCGCCAGCAGTGACCTGAGGATGGCTGGCGGAAATGAGCAGTACTTC.

This sequence joins TRBV20-1 and TRBJ1-2; unclear D gene. Trimming stripped 3 bases from V and 0 bases from J, with 8 bases between. CDR3 length equals 13 residues. Germline assignment: CDR1 DFQATT and CDR2 SNEGSKA (reference sequence). DNA for the CDR3: TGCAGTGCTAGTTTGGACGCTAACTATGGCTACACCTTC. Translated: CSASLDANYGYTF.

The rearrangement uses TRBV12-3 or TRBV12-4 and TRBJ2-3, with 9 bases matching TRBD2. CDR3 length: 14 amino acids. J lost 8 bases, V lost 5 bases, and 8 bases had no gene match. In DNA, the CDR3 is TGTGCCAGCAGTCAAGCGGGGGGCGGGGGTACGCAGTATTTT. Amino acid sequence: CASSQAGGGGTQYF.

This clonotype was observed a handful of times. The J gene is TRBJ2-3, the V gene TRBV6-6, with D hard to call. V was pared by 5 bases and J by 0 bases, with 12 bases between. CDR1 and CDR2 from the germline V gene are MNHNY and SVGAGI (reference sequence). This CDR3 comprises 15 residues. The CDR3 nucleotides are TGTGCCAGCAGTGATCAGAGAACTAGCACAGATACGCAGTATTTT. Its protein is CASSDQRTSTDTQYF.

This clonotype was counted between two and nine times. The DNA for the CDR3 is TGCGCCAGCAGCCAAGATCCTAGGGTCAATGAGCAGTTCTTC. It translates to CASSQDPRVNEQFF. This rearrangement joins TRBV4-1 to TRBJ2-1; D not resolved. The V gene's germline CDR1 is MGHRA and CDR2 YSYEKL. Deletions cut 0 bases from V and 6 bases from J, with 9 bases between. This CDR3 has 14 residues.

Only a few counts were recorded for this clonotype. Written as DNA, the CDR3 is TGTGCCAGCAGCTTAGCCCAGGGACAGACCTACGAGCAGTACTTC. Translation gives CASSLAQGQTYEQYF. The chain employs TRBV7-7 and TRBJ2-7; 7 bases fit TRBD1. This CDR3 is built from 15 residues. Germline V lookup: CDR1 SSHAT, CDR2 FNYEAQ (reference sequence). Germline trimming cut 0 bases from V and 2 bases from J; bases unmatched to any gene: 4.

This chain connects TRBV6-1 to TRBJ2-1; D possibly corresponds to TRBD2 (5 bases). The ends were cut back, 3 bases at V and 5 bases at J, with 14 bases in the middle. Germline CDR1 MNHNS, CDR2 SASEGT. The CDR3 is 15 amino acids. This CDR3 is CASSEAPGNNNEQFF. CDR3 in DNA: TGTGCCAGCAGTGAGGCCCCGGGAAACAACAATGAGCAGTTCTTC.